Below are 12 T cell receptor beta chains sequenced from a single sample in a study of blood T cell repertoires in COVID-19. Using immunoSEQ multiplex PCR, the repertoire was profiled, and TCRdb retains in-frame clones only, with some absent. The sample records some 80,000 clones, approximately 82% being singletons. Source material: peripheral blood. Receptors were obtained from a woman in her 50s with acute or convalescent COVID-19.

The J gene is TRBJ1-5, the V gene TRBV5-1; 9 bases are shared with TRBD1. V dropped 4 bases and J dropped 7; count of bases not matched to a gene: 9. This CDR3 is built from 15 residues. Germline-derived CDR1 and CDR2 are SGHRS and YFSETQ. The CDR3 spells CASSPGQGREQPQHF. CDR3 sequence (DNA): TGCGCCAGCAGCCCAGGACAGGGGAGGGAGCAGCCCCAGCATTTT.

The V call is TRBV4-1, the J call TRBJ1-6; TRBD1 aligns across 7 bases. Germline V gene data show CDR1 as MGHRA and CDR2 as YSYEKL. Trimming cost V 4 bases and J 13 bases; bases outside gene matches: 4. There are 12 residues in the CDR3. CDR3 loop: CASSPQGGPLHF. The CDR3, as DNA: TGCGCCAGCAGCCCTCAGGGGGGTCCCCTCCACTTT.

The chain employs TRBV7-2 and TRBJ1-4; 10 positions match TRBD1. The V gene end was trimmed by 5 bases and the J gene end by 8 bases; junction bases not matched to a gene: 8. This CDR3 contains 15 residues. CDR1 and CDR2 from the germline V gene are SGHTA and FQGNSA. The CDR3 here is CASSAGQGLREKLFF. In DNA form, the CDR3 reads TGTGCCAGCAGCGCGGGACAGGGGTTAAGAGAAAAACTGTTTTTT.

The rearrangement joins TRBV6-5 to TRBJ1-2; D unresolved. The V gene's germline CDR1 is MNHEY and CDR2 SVGAGI. Trimming cost V 0 bases and J 7 bases, with 18 bases left between them. There are 16 residues in the CDR3. In DNA form, the CDR3 reads TGTGCCAGCAGTTACTCGGATCGTTCACAGTTGGGTGGCTACACCTTC. Translated: CASSYSDRSQLGGYTF.

The chain uses TRBV6-2 or TRBV6-3 and TRBJ2-7; 8 nucleotides agree with TRBD2. V lost 4 bases, J lost 2 bases, and 1 base stayed unmatched. The CDR3 covers 13 residues. CDR1 is MNHEY and CDR2 is SVGEGT in the germline V gene. CDR3 bases: TGTGCCAGCAGTTTCGGGGGGGCCTACGAGCAGTACTTC. This gives the protein CASSFGGAYEQYF.

V gene TRBV7-6 combines with J gene TRBJ2-1, with 7 bases lining up with TRBD2. Looked up from germline, CDR1 is SGHVS and CDR2 is FNYEAQ. Unmatched junction bases numbered 8, after V lost 0 bases and J lost 6 bases. The CDR3 covers 16 residues. CDR3 sequence reads: CASSLAGGRASNEQFF. The CDR3 DNA sequence: TGTGCCAGCAGCTTAGCGGGCGGGAGAGCATCCAATGAGCAGTTCTTC.

This chain's CDR3 is CASSSGFMNTEAFF. CDR3 DNA sequence: TGTGCCAGCAGCTCAGGGTTTATGAACACTGAAGCTTTCTTT. The genes are TRBV5-4 and TRBJ1-1; the D gene is possibly TRBD1 (5 bases). The CDR3 runs to 14 residues. Trimming removed 3 bases at V and 0 bases at J, with 9 bases between. CDR1 and CDR2 (germline): SGHNT, YYREEE (reference sequence).

This clone was observed a handful of times. The rearrangement uses TRBV12-3 or TRBV12-4 and TRBJ1-2; 7 nucleotides match TRBD1. This CDR3 has 13 residues. Germline trimming cut 6 bases from V and 5 bases from J; bases unmatched to any gene: 6. The CDR3 DNA reads TGTGCCAGCAGCGAGGGGGCGCGGTATGGCTACACCTTC. This sequence encodes CASSEGARYGYTF.

V is TRBV3-1 (or the pseudogene TRBV3-2) and J is TRBJ2-5; 10 nucleotides match TRBD1. This CDR3 has 14 residues. V shed 4 bases, J shed 4 bases, and the junction held 3 bases outside the gene matches. The V gene's germline CDR1 is LGHDT and CDR2 YNNKEL (reference sequence). The CDR3 nucleotides read TGTGCCAGCAGCCTTAGGACAGGGGGAGAGACCCAGTACTTC. The encoded protein is CASSLRTGGETQYF.

The chain is built from TRBV3-1 (or the pseudogene TRBV3-2) and TRBJ1-3; perhaps TRBD1 as D (5 bases). This CDR3 is built from 15 residues. Germline CDR1 LGHDT, CDR2 YNNKEL (reference sequence). Between the trimmed V and J ends, which lost 1 base and 4 bases, there was a span of 11 bases. Here the CDR3 reads CASSQAPGIGNTIYF. CDR3 nucleotide sequence: TGTGCCAGCAGCCAAGCCCCAGGGATCGGAAACACCATATATTTT.

This clone appeared a few times. This chain joins TRBV7-2 and TRBJ2-7, with D possibly being TRBD2 (7 bases). Germline CDR1 SGHTA, CDR2 FQGNSA. The CDR3 contains 16 residues. Trimming removed 5 bases at V and 0 bases at J, with 17 bases between. The CDR3 DNA is TGTGCCAGCAGCCCCCTAGCGGACAGATTCTCCTACGAGCAGTACTTC. Its protein product is CASSPLADRFSYEQYF. Looking up the rest from reference TRBV7-2 and TRBJ2-7 gives the full variable domain: GAGVSQSPSNKVTEKGKDVELRCDPISGHTALYWYRQSLGQGLEFLIYFQGNSAPDKSGLPSDRFSAERTGGSVSTLTIQRTQQEDSAVYLCASSPLADRFSYEQYFGPGTRLTVT.

This chain connects TRBV3-1 (or the pseudogene TRBV3-2) to TRBJ1-1; tentatively, D is TRBD1 (5 bases). The V gene's germline CDR1 is LGHDT and CDR2 YNNKEL (reference sequence). V dropped 2 bases and J dropped 2 bases, with 12 bases sitting between them. The CDR3 loop spans 15 amino acids. CDR3 region: CASSQRDRPNTEAFF. The CDR3 bases are TGTGCCAGCAGCCAAAGAGACAGACCAAACACTGAAGCTTTCTTT.